The present T cell receptor beta chain was sequenced within a study of memory CD4+ T cells and cytomegalovirus serostatus. Across the study: Donors were healthy Belgian adults, fewer than ten CMV seropositive and some 24 seronegative. Overall study findings and caveats: Suggested: most of the CMV-linked TCR signature lies in CD4+ memory cells. CD4+ memory repertoires contained about 40% of the 164 reported CMV TCRbeta sequences. Median bootstrapped AUC for CMV status was around 0.95 originally, around 0.91 US-trained.

Produced via immunoSEQ multiplex PCR; TCRdb's table is partial and in-frame only. The table lists approximately 60,000 clones, over 65% of them singletons. Note on this clone: Its matching antigen is unknown.

CDR3 length equals 12 residues. Per the germline V gene, CDR1 is SQVTM and CDR2 is ANQGSEA. The V end lost 6 bases, the J end lost 5 bases, and 11 bases lay between the germline ends. Single viable CD3+CD4+CD8-CD45RO+ cells were sorted as the memory CD4+ T cells. Sequenced input: memory CD4+ T cells from blood. V gene TRBV29-1 combines with J gene TRBJ2-1; no reliable D call. The sequence derives from an adult in good health and CMV-seropositive. The CDR3 DNA sequence: TGCAGCGTAGGGTTCGGAGACAATGAGCAGTTCTTC. This gives the protein CSVGFGDNEQFF.